One and the same sample provided the 9 T cell receptor beta chains below, sequenced in a study of Tregs in tolerant kidney transplant recipients. Generated by immunoSEQ multiplex PCR, the TCRdb table keeps only in-frame clones and is missing some. The sample data list around 10,000 clones. Recipients received nonmyeloablative bone marrow transplants from related graft donors, with transient mixed chimerism. The material sequenced was CD8+ T cells from blood (PBMCs), taken 24 months after the transplant. The receptors were sampled from a human patient who received a combined kidney and bone marrow transplant. Some T cells could come from the graft donor.

For this clone: The DNA ends 3 residues before the CDR3 does, and the rest of the CDR3 is filled in from the germline J gene. The chain has TRBV7-6 and TRBJ1-4, with D tentatively TRBD1 (5 bases). Trimming shortened V by 5 bases and J by 7 bases, and 17 bases separated the two germline ends. From germline, CDR1 is SGHVS and CDR2 FNYEAQ. The CDR3 runs to 15 residues. The CDR3 protein is CASSEGVLLGEKLFF. CDR3 DNA (partial): TGTGCCAGCAGCGAAGGGGTCCTCCTGGGTGAAAAA. The variable domain in full, completed from reference TRBV7-6 and TRBJ1-4, reads GAGVSQSPRYKVTKRGQDVALRCDPISGHVSLYWYRQALGQGPEFLTYFNYEAQQDKSGLPNDRFSAERPEGSISTLTIQRTEQRDSAMYRCASSEGVLLGEKLFFGSGTQLSVL.

The CDR3 loop is CSAPSDRGNYGYTF. Incomplete CDR3 DNA: TGCAGTGCTCCTTCTGACAGGGGTAACTATGGC. The chain combines TRBV20-1 with TRBJ1-2; 8 nucleotides align to TRBD1. The missing CDR3 end, 3 residues past where the read stops, is filled in from the germline J gene. From germline, CDR1 is DFQATT and CDR2 SNEGSKA (reference sequence). The CDR3 spans 14 residues. The ends lost 5 bases at V and 1 base at J; junction bases unmatched: 6.

On this clone: Read sequence stops 3 residues before the CDR3 end, and the germline J gene provides the missing end. This chain connects TRBV5-1 to TRBJ2-1; 11 positions match TRBD2. The germline gives CDR1 SGHRS, CDR2 YFSETQ. The ends lost 6 bases at V and 6 bases at J; junction bases unmatched: 5. The CDR3 runs to 14 residues. The CDR3 is CASTLAGGPNEQFF. The CDR3 DNA, read in part, is TGCGCCAGCACCCTAGCGGGAGGACCCAATGAG.

A remark on this clone: The read terminates 3 residues ahead of where the CDR3 ends, so the germline J gene completes it. The rearrangement uses TRBV18 and TRBJ2-7, with 7 bases that match TRBD1. This CDR3 contains 15 residues. Per germline, CDR1 KGHSH and CDR2 LQKENI. Trimming took 3 bases from V and 2 from J; bases not matched to a gene: 7. CDR3 residues: CASSPPDRPPYEQYF. CDR3 DNA (partial): TGTGCCAGCTCACCGCCGGACAGGCCGCCCTACGAG.

Comments on this clone: The read finishes 3 residues shy of the CDR3 end, and the germline J gene is used to complete it. This chain connects TRBV7-3 to TRBJ2-5, with 8 bases that match TRBD2. CDR1 is SGHTA, CDR2 FQGTGA, per germline. The CDR3 runs 15 residues. Trimming removed 5 bases from V and 5 bases from J; junction bases left unmatched: 10. The part of the CDR3 DNA that was read is TGTGCCAGCAGCCCGGGAGCGGGAGCTCTTGAGACC. Translating it yields CASSPGAGALET. The whole CDR3 sequence reads CASSPGAGALETQYF.

As for this clone: The read halts 3 residues ahead of the CDR3 end, with the missing end drawn from the germline J gene. The rearrangement links TRBV7-6 to TRBJ2-1; D remains unclear. The germline V and J ends were trimmed by 3 bases and 5 bases, with 17 bases remaining between them. The V gene's germline CDR1 is SGHVS and CDR2 FNYEAQ. The CDR3 totals 16 residues. CDR3 bases read: TGTGCCAGCAGCTTCGAAGCCCAACGACACAACAATGAG. Translating gives CASSFEAQRHNNE. The complete CDR3 sequence is CASSFEAQRHNNEQFF.

About this clone: The read ends 3 residues shy of where the CDR3 ends; the end is completed using the germline J gene. This chain links TRBV6-2 or TRBV6-3 with TRBJ2-7; TRBD2 matches 8 bases. The CDR3 spans 15 residues. Trimming removed 7 bases from V and 5 bases from J; junction bases left unmatched: 13. The germline CDR1 and CDR2 sequences are MNHEY and SVGEGT. The CDR3 here is CASTPTLTSVHEQYF. The DNA read from the CDR3 is TGTGCCAGCACCCCAACCTTGACTAGCGTCCACGAG.

A note on this clone: Coverage ceases 3 residues before the CDR3 finishes, and the germline J gene fills in the end. This sequence joins TRBV7-9 and TRBJ2-7; D ambiguous. The CDR3 runs to 14 residues. CDR1 and CDR2 (germline): SEHNR, FQNEAQ (reference sequence). V gave up 0 bases and J gave up 2 bases, with 8 bases separating them. The CDR3 region is CASSLAVLAYEQYF. CDR3 bases read: TGTGCCAGCAGCTTAGCCGTCTTAGCCTACGAG.

Remarks on this clone: The read ends 3 residues before the CDR3 terminus; that terminus is restored from the germline J gene. The rearrangement uses TRBV4-1 and TRBJ1-1, with D tentatively TRBD1 (5 bases). Germline loops: CDR1 MGHRA, CDR2 YSYEKL. CDR3 length equals 16 residues. The V gene lost 0 bases and the J gene lost 7 bases, with 18 bases spanning the gap. CDR3 in amino acids: CASSQDRIGAVFEAFF. The sequenced CDR3 bases are TGCGCCAGCAGCCAAGATCGGATTGGGGCAGTGTTTGAA.